This T cell receptor beta chain was identified in a study of blood T cells in healthy people across ages. A second PCR of roughly 7 to 11 cycles used a sample-barcoded 5' primer and a J-beta primer mix. TCRdb analysed the 5' RACE reads with MiXCR anew, one entry per CDR3 protein. Of over a million distinct CDR3 sequences listed, roughly 64% are singletons. This clonotype was seen only a few times. This CDR3 comprises 15 residues. Germline V gene lookup returns CDR1 SEHNR and CDR2 FQNEAQ (reference sequence). The ends lost 7 bases at V and 4 bases at J; junction bases unmatched: 12. The chain combines TRBV7-9 with TRBJ2-7; 8 nucleotides align to TRBD2. The receptor's source is a man younger than 30 in good health. Sequencing was carried out using blood. DNA for the CDR3: TGTGCCAGCAAAGGAGGTGCGGGAGGAGGATACGAGCAGTACTTC. Translating it yields CASKGGAGGGYEQYF. The whole variable domain, filled in from reference TRBV7-9 and TRBJ2-7, reads DTGVSQNPRHKITKRGQNVTFRCDPISEHNRLYWYRQTLGQGPEFLTYFQNEAQLEKSRLLSDRFSAERPKGSFSTLEIQRTEQGDSAMYLCASKGGAGGGYEQYFGPGTRLTVT.